The following is a T cell receptor (beta chain) sequence with its context. There is no known antigen for this receptor. Base-call qualities are not available, and no considerably larger clone is one nucleotide away. The treatment or condition label of this sample denotes: allogeneic hematopoietic cell transplantation with graft depleted of TCRalphabeta T cells and CD19 B cells. The children who served as transplant recipients had been given grafts of TCRalphabeta/CD19-depleted allogeneic hematopoietic cells. The data were obtained in a study of T-cell reconstitution after alpha-beta-depleted transplantation in children (dated by TCRdb to about 2016). For context, the study as a whole: The study quantitatively tracked T-cell immune reconstitution after TCRalphabeta/CD19-depleted allogeneic hematopoietic cell transplantation in children using TCR repertoire profiling. General conclusions and limits of the study: In some patients, the high TCRbeta diversity seen at day 60 was put down to recipient T cells and intrathymic progenitors that had survived conditioning. The apparently early recovery of alphabetaT-cell counts about two months after transplant reportedly depended on only several hundred rapidly expanded clones that came from non-depleted graft cells. Over subsequent months, a decline in hyperexpanded clone frequencies was noted, and after one year, T-cell counts and TCRbeta diversity were mostly ascribed to newly produced T cells.

Library preparation used PCR. The instrument given in TCRdb is Illumina HiSeq 2500. Molecular barcoding was employed in the preparation of TCR libraries, with unique molecular identifiers being used to normalize TCRbeta repertoire quantification. The public sequencing data were trimmed at Q25 with fastp and processed into clonotypes with MiXCR by TCRdb, which kept only in-frame beta chains. Duplicate CDR3 protein sequences are folded into a single record with the most common DNA and genes. Recorded for this sample are hundreds of thousands of distinct CDR3 sequences; around 15% of them occurred a single time. About 32% of the sample goes to the ten largest clones. CDR1 SGHDN and CDR2 FVKESK are derived from the germline V gene. The CDR3 spans 16 residues, from the cysteine through the phenylalanine. The entry retains the CDR3 DNA only, 48 bases that are in frame from base 1. At the junction V is shortened by 0 bases and J by 3 bases, with 15 bases in between.

This sequence was found in a boy younger than two who had a stem cell transplant for Wiskott-Aldrich syndrome, so the T cells may come from the graft donor. The chain is assembled from TRBV14 and TRBJ2-7, with no confidently assigned D gene. The sequencing used PBMCs, mostly from graft donor cells, collected 360 days after TCRalphabeta/CD19-depleted stem cell transplant. At the DNA level, the sequence is TGTGCCAGCAGCCAAGATCCTCGGCGGCCTGTCTACGAGCAGTACTTC. This encodes CASSQDPRRPVYEQYF.